The 6 T cell receptor beta chains listed next were all sequenced from one sample in a study of cytomegalovirus exposure and HLA in healthy donors. Primers for the PCR totalled 60 Vbeta and 13 Jbeta. TCRdb keeps only in-frame clones here, not all; method: immunoSEQ multiplex PCR. Seen here are almost 200,000 clones, 65% to 80% observed once, and the top ten hold approximately 4%. Input material: PBMCs. Receptors were obtained from a woman aged 30 to 39 in good health and CMV-seropositive.

The chain joins TRBV6-5 to TRBJ1-3; D may be TRBD1 (6 bases). The germline gives CDR1 MNHEY, CDR2 SVGAGI. Trimming stripped 4 bases from V and 1 base from J, with 11 bases between. The CDR3 consists of 15 residues. In DNA form, the CDR3 reads TGTGCCAGCAGTTCTGGGGGCCTTTCTGGAAACACCATATATTTT. It codes for CASSSGGLSGNTIYF.

This clone was observed a single time. The same CDR3 also results from other DNA sequences found in this sample. The chain links TRBV5-4 to TRBJ2-1; no clear D gene. There are 12 residues in the CDR3. Germline loops: CDR1 SGHNT, CDR2 YYREEE (reference sequence). Trimming cost V 1 base and J 7 bases, with 6 bases left between them. The DNA of the CDR3 is TGTGCCAGCAGCTTGATCGGGAATGAGCAGTTCTTC. This gives the protein CASSLIGNEQFF.

The chain links TRBV6-1 to TRBJ2-7, with TRBD1 matching 7 bases. CDR3 length equals 14 residues. The V and J ends lost 5 bases and 4 bases, in that order; junction bases with no gene match: 8. CDR1 and CDR2 (germline): MNHNS, SASEGT. CDR3 sequence: CASSNRQGSYEQYF. CDR3 in DNA: TGTGCCAGCAGTAACCGACAGGGTTCATACGAGCAGTACTTC.

This chain connects TRBV4-3 to TRBJ2-7; 7 bases agree with TRBD1. This CDR3 spans 17 amino acids. The germline V gene has CDR1 LGHNA and CDR2 YSLEER. The trim removed 0 bases at V and 2 bases at J, leaving 10 bases unmatched. The CDR3 protein is CASSQEIPTQGTYEQYF. CDR3 nucleotides: TGCGCCAGCAGCCAAGAAATCCCAACACAGGGGACCTACGAGCAGTACTTC.

V gene TRBV6-1 combines with J gene TRBJ2-7; TRBD1 is a possible D gene (6 bases). Trimming took 8 bases from V and 4 from J, leaving 6 bases between them. Germline V CDR1 and CDR2: MNHNS, SASEGT. The CDR3 covers 10 residues. The CDR3, as DNA: TGTGCCAGCCAGGGGTACGAGCAGTACTTC. This codes for CASQGYEQYF.

This clone has a handful of counts. This chain connects TRBV5-4 to TRBJ2-7; a weak D match, TRBD1 (6 bases). V lost 3 bases to trimming and J lost 11 bases, with 15 bases between them. Germline V CDR1 and CDR2: SGHNT, YYREEE (reference sequence). The CDR3 contains 12 residues. CDR3: CASSYTRGFEYF. DNA of the CDR3: TGTGCCAGCAGCTACACCAGGGGTTTCGAGTACTTC.